Below, 32 T cell receptor beta chains from the same sample are listed, as sequenced in a study of T cells in Graves' hyperthyroidism and ophthalmopathy. Regions amplified from RNA transcripts were the TCR beta CDR3 regions. HTBI primers were the set used in a first-round RT-PCR of the TCR CDR3. One entry per CDR3 protein, called by TCRdb with MiXCR from the multiplex PCR reads. The sample has 450,000 to 650,000 distinct CDR3 sequences; approximately 15% are singletons. The sample was blood. The receptors were sampled from a woman aged 18-30 years with Graves' ophthalmopathy.

In its sample, this clonotype was seen a few times. The chain combines TRBV15 with TRBJ1-4, with no clear D. CDR3 length: 14 residues. Trimming removed 1 base from V and 4 bases from J, with 7 bases in between. Germline CDR1 is LNHNV and CDR2 is YYDKDF (reference sequence). This chain's CDR3 is CATSRVGYNEKLFF. DNA of the CDR3: TGTGCCACCAGCAGAGTGGGCTATAATGAAAAACTGTTTTTT.

The V call is TRBV28, the J call TRBJ2-4, with unresolved D. Germline CDR1 and CDR2: MDHEN and SYDVKM. Trimming removed 3 bases at V and 10 bases at J, with 13 bases between. This CDR3 is 13 amino acids long. CDR3 region: CASSFPPQRIQYF. The CDR3 region has the DNA TGTGCCAGCAGTTTCCCTCCCCAGAGAATTCAGTACTTC.

This sequence joins TRBV9 and TRBJ1-1; weak D call: TRBD1 (6 bases). Between the trimmed V and J ends, which lost 3 bases and 2 bases, there was a span of 14 bases. CDR1 and CDR2 (germline): SGDLS, YYNGEE. The CDR3 consists of 15 residues. The CDR3 sequence: CASSAHPGENTEAFF. The CDR3 coding sequence is TGTGCCAGCAGCGCGCACCCAGGGGAAAACACTGAAGCTTTCTTT.

This clonotype turned up a few times. V is TRBV7-2 and J is TRBJ2-1; D gene uncertain. The CDR3 consists of 16 residues. Germline V CDR1 and CDR2: SGHTA, FQGNSA. Deletions cut 4 bases from V and 2 bases from J, with 15 bases between. The CDR3: CASSSGRVSPYNEQFF. The CDR3 nucleotides read TGTGCCAGCAGCTCCGGACGAGTCTCCCCCTACAATGAGCAGTTCTTC.

This clonotype was seen at least ten times. This chain connects TRBV24-1 to TRBJ2-5, with 7 nucleotides matching TRBD1. The CDR3 runs to 15 residues. CDR1 and CDR2 (germline): KGHDR, SFDVKD. Germline trimming cut 5 bases from V and 5 bases from J; bases unmatched to any gene: 10. CDR3 residues: CATSGPTGLEETQYF. DNA for the CDR3: TGTGCCACCAGTGGCCCGACAGGGCTGGAGGAGACCCAGTACTTC.

The DNA for the CDR3 is TGTGCCAGCAGAGATGACAGGGGAGATTCACCCCTCCACTTT. Its translation: CASRDDRGDSPLHF. The genes are TRBV6-1 and TRBJ1-6; 8 bases match TRBD1. CDR1 MNHNS and CDR2 SASEGT come from the germline V gene. J gave up 8 bases and V 6 bases, and 6 bases lay outside the gene matches. The CDR3 totals 14 residues.

There are many counts of this clonotype. The chain has TRBV7-9 and TRBJ2-1; D is perhaps TRBD2 (5 bases). The CDR3 has 16 residues. The V gene's germline CDR1 is SEHNR and CDR2 FQNEAQ (reference sequence). V lost 2 bases, J lost 2 bases, and 13 bases lay in between. As DNA, the CDR3 is TGTGCCAGCAGCTTAAGGACGAGCGGTCCCTACAATGAGCAGTTCTTC. As protein: CASSLRTSGPYNEQFF.

This clonotype was seen repeatedly, ten times or more. This sequence joins TRBV7-9 and TRBJ2-3, with D possibly matching TRBD2 (6 bases). V lost 7 bases, J lost 6 bases, and 14 bases lay in between. The CDR3 length is 13 residues. Germline V gene lookup returns CDR1 SEHNR and CDR2 FQNEAQ (reference sequence). In DNA, the CDR3 is TGTGCCAGCACCCCTATTGGAGGGGATACGCAGTATTTT. This encodes CASTPIGGDTQYF.

The genes are TRBV9 and TRBJ2-2; 7 nucleotides agree with TRBD1. The CDR3 loop spans 15 amino acids. J gave up 6 bases and V 2 bases, and 7 bases lay outside the gene matches. CDR1 is SGDLS and CDR2 is YYNGEE in the germline V gene. The CDR3 DNA reads TGTGCCAGCAGCGTGTCTTCTGACAGGGCCGGGGAGCTGTTTTTT. It specifies CASSVSSDRAGELFF. Filled out from reference TRBV9 and TRBJ2-2, the complete variable domain reads DSGVTQTPKHLITATGQRVTLRCSPRSGDLSVYWYQQSLDQGLQFLIQYYNGEERAKGNILERFSAQQFPDLHSELNLSSLELGDSALYFCASSVSSDRAGELFFGEGSRLTVL.

As regards this clonotype: This may be a read error, as it is one base from a much larger clone. The genes are TRBV2 and TRBJ2-1; 7 bases align to TRBD1. The better agreement between TRBJ2-7 and the DNA end casts doubt on the J call. Germline loops: CDR1 SNHLY, CDR2 FYNNEI. This CDR3 comprises 13 residues. CDR3 DNA sequence: TGTGCCAGCAGGGTGACAGGGAACAATGAGCAGTACTTC. Translated, it gives CASRVTGNNEQYF.

The V and J genes are TRBV6-1 and TRBJ2-2, with 8 bases lining up with TRBD1. Looked up from germline, CDR1 is MNHNS and CDR2 is SASEGT. The CDR3 runs 18 residues. The junction had 17 bases not matched to a gene; V was cut back by 6 bases and J by 5 bases. The CDR3 DNA is TGTGCCAGCAGAGGGGGTAGAGGACAGGGAATAAGGACCGGGGAGCTGTTTTTT. It yields the protein CASRGGRGQGIRTGELFF.

This clonotype was observed many times. The chain employs TRBV27 and TRBJ2-1; 7 nucleotides agree with TRBD1. Trimming cost V 5 bases and J 12 bases; bases outside gene matches: 19. Germline CDR1 and CDR2: MNHEY and SMNVEV (reference sequence). The CDR3 runs to 16 residues. CDR3 in DNA: TGTGCCAGCAGTCCCAATCTGAGACAGGGATTTGATGGGCAGTTCTTC. Amino acids: CASSPNLRQGFDGQFF.

V and J are TRBV6-2 or TRBV6-3 and TRBJ2-1, with 10 bases fitting TRBD2. The germline V gene has CDR1 MNHEY and CDR2 SVGEGT. V was clipped by 2 bases and J by 2 bases; unmatched bases: 3. The CDR3 loop spans 16 amino acids. CDR3: CASSYASGRAYNEQFF. CDR3 nucleotide sequence: TGTGCCAGCAGTTACGCAAGCGGGAGGGCCTACAATGAGCAGTTCTTC.

This clonotype has a count of ten or more. The chain is built from TRBV30 and TRBJ1-1, with D unresolved. Trimming stripped 4 bases from V and 0 bases from J, with 12 bases between. CDR1 is GTSNPN, CDR2 SVGIG, per germline (reference sequence). CDR3 length equals 14 residues. The CDR3 sequence: CAWMPGLMNTEAFF. In nucleotides, the CDR3 is TGTGCCTGGATGCCCGGATTAATGAACACTGAAGCTTTCTTT.

As to this clonotype: Possible read error: a much larger clone is one base away. The J gene is TRBJ2-1, the V gene TRBV6-5, with TRBD2 matching 11 bases. The germline V gene has CDR1 MNHEY and CDR2 SVGAGI. The CDR3 covers 15 residues. The DNA of the CDR3 is TGTGCCTGCAGTACTAGCGGGAGTTACTACAATGAGCAGTTCTTC. It yields the protein CACSTSGSYYNEQFF.

A note on this clonotype: One end of the junction fails to match germline, which may point to a read error. The rearrangement uses TRBV14 and TRBJ1-2, with D perhaps TRBD1 (6 bases). From germline, CDR1 is SGHDN and CDR2 FVKESK. This CDR3 has 15 amino acids. CDR3 bases: TGTGCCAGCAGCCCCCGGACAGTCCCAATTTATGACTACACCTTC. Encoded protein: CASSPRTVPIYDYTF.

There are many counts of this clonotype. The V gene is TRBV27, the J gene TRBJ1-2; no firm D call. Trimming pared 11 bases from V and 3 bases from J, leaving 22 bases between. Germline V gene sequence: CDR1 MNHEY, CDR2 SMNVEV (reference sequence). The CDR3 consists of 15 residues. The CDR3 DNA is TGTGCCTTACCTCGGGCCCGGGGATGGGACTATGGCTACACCTTC. Protein: CALPRARGWDYGYTF.

This clonotype was picked up many times. This chain uses TRBV28 with TRBJ1-2; 11 bases line up with TRBD1. V lost 4 bases, J lost 4 bases, and 5 bases stayed unmatched. Germline V gene lookup returns CDR1 MDHEN and CDR2 SYDVKM. The CDR3 sequence is 15 residues long. CDR3 in amino acids: CASSSGQGAGYGYTF. The CDR3 bases are TGTGCCAGCAGTTCCGGACAGGGGGCGGGCTATGGCTACACCTTC.

Of note for this clonotype: Since a much larger clone is just one base distant, this may be a read error. The chain couples TRBV29-1 to TRBJ2-1, with TRBD2 identical over 14 bases. Germline assignment: CDR1 SQVTM and CDR2 ANQGSEA. The CDR3 is 16 amino acids. The junction had 15 bases not matched to a gene; V was cut back by 7 bases and J by 10 bases. This CDR3 is CSGGGQPGTSGSEQFF. The CDR3, as DNA: TGCAGCGGTGGGGGGCAGCCCGGGACTAGCGGGAGCGAGCAGTTCTTC.

The CDR3 loop reads CASSVDRWNTEAFF. DNA of the CDR3: TGTGCCAGCAGCGTAGACCGCTGGAACACTGAAGCTTTCTTT. The V call is TRBV9, the J call TRBJ1-1; D ambiguous. This CDR3 has 14 amino acids. From germline, CDR1 is SGDLS and CDR2 YYNGEE. V lost 0 bases, J lost 1 base, and 7 bases lay in between. The full variable domain, in which reference TRBV9 and TRBJ1-1 provide the parts outside the CDR3, is DSGVTQTPKHLITATGQRVTLRCSPRSGDLSVYWYQQSLDQGLQFLIQYYNGEERAKGNILERFSAQQFPDLHSELNLSSLELGDSALYFCASSVDRWNTEAFFGQGTRLTVV.

The CDR3 region is CASTGANEKLFF. CDR3 DNA: TGTGCCAGTACCGGGGCTAATGAAAAACTGTTTTTT. The rearrangement links TRBV19 to TRBJ1-4; D remains unclear. This CDR3 contains 12 residues. The V end lost 7 bases, the J end lost 3 bases, and 6 bases lay between the germline ends. Germline-derived CDR1 and CDR2 are LNHDA and SQIVND (reference sequence).

This clonotype was picked up many times. The chain uses TRBV28 and TRBJ2-1; 13 bases agree with TRBD2. CDR3 size: 16 residues. The germline gives CDR1 MDHEN, CDR2 SYDVKM. V dropped 5 bases and J dropped 0; count of bases not matched to a gene: 1. CDR3 sequence: CASSTSGRGSYNEQFF. CDR3 DNA sequence: TGTGCCAGCAGTACTAGCGGGAGGGGCTCCTACAATGAGCAGTTCTTC.

The chain carries TRBV28 and TRBJ1-1, with D maybe TRBD1 (6 bases). V dropped 6 bases and J dropped 0 bases, with 20 bases sitting between them. The CDR3 consists of 17 residues. The germline CDR1 and CDR2 sequences are MDHEN and SYDVKM. CDR3 sequence (DNA): TGTGCCAGCAGGTTGCTCGGGGGCGCAAGGATGAACACTGAAGCTTTCTTT. Encoded protein: CASRLLGGARMNTEAFF. The entire variable domain, with the rest obtained from reference TRBV28 and TRBJ1-1, is as follows: DVKVTQSSRYLVKRTGEKVFLECVQDMDHENMFWYRQDPGLGLRLIYFSYDVKMKEKGDIPEGYSVSREKKERFSLILESASTNQTSMYLCASRLLGGARMNTEAFFGQGTRLTVV.

The table lists this clonotype with a few counts. The rearrangement joins TRBV6-2 or TRBV6-3 to TRBJ1-2, with TRBD1 matching 8 bases. The junction had 14 bases not matched to a gene; V was cut back by 5 bases and J by 12 bases. CDR1 and CDR2 from the germline V gene are MNHEY and SVGEGT. There are 14 residues in the CDR3. The CDR3 sequence is CASSLVGQGGIDTF. The CDR3 bases are TGTGCCAGCAGTCTCGTTGGACAGGGCGGGATCGACACCTTC.

This clonotype was seen more than once but under ten times. This clone may be a read error of a much larger clone one base away. V and J are TRBV20-1 and TRBJ2-7; the D gene is possibly TRBD2 (5 bases). The CDR3 is made up of 14 amino acids. The V end lost 3 bases, the J end lost 9 bases, and 21 bases lay between the germline ends. CDR1 is DFQATT, CDR2 SNEGSKA, per germline (reference sequence). The DNA of the CDR3 is TGCAGTGCTAGGGAAGGCGGGCCCCTGAGTGGGCAGTACTTC. Translating gives CSAREGGPLSGQYF.

This clonotype was seen repeatedly, ten times or more. The chain joins TRBV6-1 to TRBJ2-2, with D unresolved. The V end was cut by 6 bases, the J end by 0 bases, with 17 bases between. CDR1 is MNHNS and CDR2 is SASEGT in the germline V gene. The CDR3 is 17 amino acids. CDR3: CASSPLPAAANTGELFF. As DNA, the CDR3 is TGTGCCAGCAGCCCTCTCCCTGCGGCAGCGAACACCGGGGAGCTGTTTTTT.

The chain carries TRBV9 and TRBJ2-7; TRBD2 is a possible D gene (6 bases). V lost 0 bases and J lost 3, with 10 bases in between. The CDR3 has 14 amino acids. Per germline, CDR1 SGDLS and CDR2 YYNGEE. The CDR3 loop reads CASSVDAGLYEQYF. The CDR3 DNA sequence: TGTGCCAGCAGCGTAGATGCGGGACTCTACGAGCAGTACTTC.

The J gene is TRBJ1-4, the V gene TRBV29-1; maybe TRBD1 (6 bases). Germline CDR1 reads SQVTM; CDR2 reads ANQGSEA. V shed 6 bases and J shed 3 bases, with 17 bases lying between them. This CDR3 has 15 residues. The CDR3 sequence is CSVEGGAEANEKLFF. CDR3 DNA: TGCAGCGTAGAGGGGGGCGCGGAGGCTAATGAAAAACTGTTTTTT.

The chain carries TRBV6-4 and TRBJ1-2; possibly TRBD1 for D (5 bases). The germline V and J ends were trimmed by 10 bases and 7 bases, with 19 bases remaining between them. The CDR3 has 13 amino acids. Per the germline V gene, CDR1 is MRHNA and CDR2 is SNTAGT. The CDR3 reads CAILGAGRFGYTF. CDR3 sequence (DNA): TGTGCCATCTTAGGAGCAGGGAGGTTTGGCTACACCTTC.

This clonotype was seen many times. The rearrangement uses TRBV12-3 or TRBV12-4 and TRBJ1-5, with 7 bases that match TRBD1. This CDR3 spans 14 amino acids. The V segment lost 6 bases and the J segment 7 bases; nucleotides outside the gene matches: 9. Written as DNA, the CDR3 is TGTGCCAGCAGCTCCACAGGGGACGGGCAGCCCCAGCATTTT. It yields the protein CASSSTGDGQPQHF.

The sample holds many counts of this clonotype. V is TRBV10-3 and J is TRBJ2-1; 8 bases line up with TRBD2. There are 15 residues in the CDR3. Germline CDR1 reads ENHRY; CDR2 reads SYGVKD. The trim removed 2 bases at V and 8 bases at J, leaving 8 bases unmatched. The CDR3 loop is CAISEGGGGLDEQFF. The CDR3 bases are TGTGCCATCAGTGAGGGCGGCGGGGGGTTGGATGAGCAGTTCTTC.

This clonotype has a count of ten or more. The V call is TRBV12-5, the J call TRBJ2-7; D may correspond to TRBD1 or TRBD2 (5 bases each). Per the germline V gene, CDR1 is LGHNT and CDR2 is FRNRAP. Trimming took 0 bases from V and 3 from J, leaving 18 bases between them. The CDR3 loop spans 17 amino acids. In DNA, the CDR3 is TGTGCTAGTGGTTTGGTAAGGGGCCCCTGGGGGATCTACGAGCAGTACTTC. It encodes CASGLVRGPWGIYEQYF. The full variable domain, its missing parts supplied by reference TRBV12-5 and TRBJ2-7, is DARVTQTPRHKVTEMGQEVTMRCQPILGHNTVFWYRQTMMQGLELLAYFRNRAPLDDSGMPKDRFSAEMPDATLATLKIQPSEPRDSAVYFCASGLVRGPWGIYEQYFGPGTRLTVT.